This T cell receptor (beta chain) was documented in a study of memory CD4+ T cells and cytomegalovirus serostatus. Study-wide findings and caveats: The CMV-associated TCR signature appears largely within the CD4+ memory repertoire.

This clone was counted only a few times. As yet, its antigen is unknown. The repertoire was sequenced with immunoSEQ multiplex PCR; TCRdb's copy has only in-frame clones and lacks some. The table shows tens of thousands of clones, with under 90% occurring only once. Single viable CD3+CD4+CD8-CD45RO+ cells were sorted as the memory CD4+ T cells. Sequenced: memory CD4+ T cells from blood. The TCR was taken from an adult in good health and CMV-seronegative. Some clones in this sample may be carry-over from other donors' samples.

In DNA form, the CDR3 reads TGTGCCAGCAGTTTTTCGGGCAGGGGTGAATCCGGAAACACCATATATTTT. Translating it yields CASSFSGRGESGNTIYF. V and J are TRBV27 and TRBJ1-3, with a weak D call TRBD1 (6 bases). Per the germline V gene, CDR1 is MNHEY and CDR2 is SMNVEV (reference sequence). The length of the CDR3 is 17 residues. The V end was cut by 3 bases, the J end by 4 bases, with 19 bases between.